Listed below are T cell receptor beta chains from one sample, sequenced in a study of CD8 T cell repertoires and HIV-1 epitope variants. Antigens for these TCRs are unknown. Assay used: immunoSEQ multiplex PCR; TCRdb lists only in-frame clones, some missing. The sample carries several thousand clones, around 66% recorded once. The sample consisted of cultured CD8+ T cells derived from PBMCs. These TCRs come from a male donor with HIV. Each CDR3 is given with its conserved first and last residue. The D gene is left open where the match is weak. Clone size is given for some rows only: seen once, a few or many times, or a class if the clone is expanded.

d_call j_call v_call clone_size cdr3_nt cdr3_aa
- TRBJ2-5 TRBV2 - TGTGCCAGCAGCTCCGCCGGGATAGATCAAGAGACCCAGTACTTC CASSSAGIDQETQYF
- TRBJ2-7 TRBV4-1 few TGCGCCAGCAGCCAAGCGCCAAACTACGAGCAGTACTTC CASSQAPNYEQYF
- TRBJ2-3 TRBV5-1 - TGCGCCAGCAGCTACCAGATTGACGGGGATGACCCCACCGATACGCAGTATTTT CASSYQIDGDDPTDTQYF
- TRBJ2-7 TRBV10-1 few TGCGCCAGCAGTGATTTCGGAGAGCAGTACTTC CASSDFGEQYF
- TRBJ2-3 TRBV5-1 - TGCGCCAGCAGCTCTTCGAATGGGGATACGCAGTATTTT CASSSSNGDTQYF
TRBD2 TRBJ2-4 TRBV6-8 once TGTGCCAGCAGTTACCCAAAATTTACTAGCGGGGGGGTCGTAGCCAAAAACATTCAGTACTTC CASSYPKFTSGGVVAKNIQYF
- TRBJ1-2 TRBV5-6 few TGTGCCAGCAGCTTGGGACAATTCTATGGCTACACCTTC CASSLGQFYGYTF
TRBD2 TRBJ2-2 TRBV4-2 - TGTGCCAGCAGCCAAGATCCTAGCGGGAACACCGGGGAGCTGTTTTTT CASSQDPSGNTGELFF
TRBD1 TRBJ1-2 TRBV28 - TGTGCCAGCAGTTACGGGACAGAGGAGGGCTATGGCTACACCTTC CASSYGTEEGYGYTF
- TRBJ2-1 TRBV7-2 few TGTGCCAGCAGCCCGACTAGTTACAATGAGCAGTTCTTC CASSPTSYNEQFF
- TRBJ2-7 TRBV28 - TGTGCCAGCAGCCCGTTAGGCGCTTACGAGCAGTACTTC CASSPLGAYEQYF
TRBD1 TRBJ2-5 TRBV7-9 - TGTGCCAGCAGCCGCCTTGAACAGGGGGCCCAAGAGACCCAGTACTTC CASSRLEQGAQETQYF
TRBD1 TRBJ1-1 TRBV19 few TGTGCCAGTAGTATCGGCAGGGGGGACACTGAAGCTTTCTTT CASSIGRGDTEAFF
- TRBJ2-5 TRBV5-6 - TGTGCCAGCAGCTTGTCAGGTCAAGAGACCCAGTACTTC CASSLSGQETQYF
- TRBJ1-4 TRBV7-9 few TGTGCCAGCAGCTTAGTGGGAACTGAAAAACTGTTTTTT CASSLVGTEKLFF
- TRBJ1-4 TRBV6-1 - TGTGCCAGCAGTGAGGGACGGAGTAATGAAAAACTGTTTTTT CASSEGRSNEKLFF
- TRBJ1-1 TRBV27 few TGTGCCAGCCGGGATGGAGTGGACACTGAAGCTTTCTTT CASRDGVDTEAFF
TRBD1 TRBJ2-7 TRBV6-1 - TGTGCCAGCAGTGAAAAATGGGACAGGGGAGGCGAGCAGTACTTC CASSEKWDRGGEQYF
TRBD2 TRBJ2-1 TRBV5-1 - TGCGCCAGCAGCCTGGAGGGTGACCTGATCTGGACTAGCGGGAGGCTGAGCTCCTACAATGAGCAGTTCTTC CASSLEGDLIWTSGRLSSYNEQFF
TRBD1 TRBJ2-1 TRBV6-1 - TGTGCCAGCATTCGGGACAGGAGCTCCTACAATGAGCAGTTCTTC CASIRDRSSYNEQFF
TRBD2 TRBJ2-1 TRBV9 - TGTGCCAGCAGCTTCGGGACTAGCGTCTCGAATGAGCAGTTCTTC CASSFGTSVSNEQFF
TRBD2 TRBJ2-2 TRBV7-2 once TGTGCCAGCAGCTTAGACTGGCGGGAGAGGCGGGGCGGGGAGCTGTTTTTT CASSLDWRERRGGELFF
- TRBJ1-2 TRBV28 few TGTGCCAGCAGTTTCGGGGGAAACTCCTATGGCTACACCTTC CASSFGGNSYGYTF
- TRBJ2-7 TRBV28 - TGTGCCAGCAGTTCCAACTACGAGCAGTACTTC CASSSNYEQYF
TRBD2 TRBJ2-7 TRBV7-2 - TGTGCCAGCAGCTTCGGGACTAGCAGCTACGAGCAGTACTTC CASSFGTSSYEQYF
- TRBJ1-5 TRBV28 few TGTGCCAGCAATTCGGACGCCTGGCCCTATAGCAATCAGCCCCAGCATTTT CASNSDAWPYSNQPQHF
TRBD1 TRBJ1-6 TRBV4-3 once TGCGCCAGCAGCCAGGTACAGGGGACTTCACCCCTCCACTTT CASSQVQGTSPLHF
- TRBJ2-3 TRBV9 - TGTGCCAGCAGCGTAGGAGGGGGGGCTAGCACAGATACGCAGTATTTT CASSVGGGASTDTQYF
- TRBJ1-5 TRBV19 medium-sized TGTGCCAGTAGTATAGTTCCGGAGGGGCCCCAGCATTTT CASSIVPEGPQHF
- TRBJ2-7 TRBV5-5 - TGTGCCAGCAGCTTGGCCGGGTCCTACGAGCAGTACTTC CASSLAGSYEQYF
TRBD1 TRBJ1-1 TRBV5-4 - TGTGCCAGCAGCCCGAGGGACAGGGCCGACACTGAAGCTTTCTTT CASSPRDRADTEAFF
TRBD2 TRBJ2-1 TRBV28 - TGTGCCAGCAGTTTGTGGGGACTAGATCTGGGCAATGAGCAGTTCTTC CASSLWGLDLGNEQFF
- TRBJ1-4 TRBV5-6 few TGTGCCAGCAGCCGAGGGGGTTCTAATGAAAAACTGTTTTTT CASSRGGSNEKLFF
- TRBJ2-3 TRBV9 - TGTGCCAGCAGCGGTTCTACAGATACGCAGTATTTT CASSGSTDTQYF
- TRBJ1-1 TRBV6-5 - TGTGCCAGCAGTTACTCGAAGTCTGAAGCTTTCTTT CASSYSKSEAFF
TRBD1 TRBJ1-1 TRBV28 - TGTGCCAGCAGCTTTTCAGGGGGGGCTTTCTTT CASSFSGGAFF
- TRBJ2-7 TRBV7-9 - TGTGCCAGCAGTAAAGAAGGGGATAGCGAGCAGTACTTC CASSKEGDSEQYF
- TRBJ2-3 TRBV19 once TGTGCCAGTAGTATCATTCGCACAGATACGCAGTATTTT CASSIIRTDTQYF
TRBD1 TRBJ1-1 TRBV4-3 - TGCGCCAGCAGCCAAGAGGTCAGGGGGTTAATGAACACTGAAGCTTTCTTT CASSQEVRGLMNTEAFF
- TRBJ2-4 TRBV5-1 - TGCGCCAGCAGCCCACGGGGGTTGGCCAAAAACATTCAGTACTTC CASSPRGLAKNIQYF
TRBD1 TRBJ1-1 TRBV7-9 few TGTGCCAGCAGCTTCGATTTCGGGACAGGGGGCCTGAACACTGAAGCTTTCTTT CASSFDFGTGGLNTEAFF
- TRBJ2-7 TRBV4-2 - TGTGCCAGCAGCCAGGTAGTTGGCTACGAGCAGTACTTC CASSQVVGYEQYF
TRBD2 TRBJ2-1 TRBV5-1 few TGCGCCAGCAGCTCATCTGGGCGGGGGGGCCGCAATGAGCAGTTCTTC CASSSSGRGGRNEQFF
- TRBJ2-7 TRBV6-1 - TGTGCCAGCAGCCGCGGGATCTCGGGCGAGCAGTACTTC CASSRGISGEQYF
- TRBJ1-4 TRBV5-4 - TGTGCCAGCAGCTTGGGAGGGGCAAAACTGTTTTTT CASSLGGAKLFF
- TRBJ1-3 TRBV5-6 - TGTGCCAGCAGCTTGGGACAGATTGTATATTTT CASSLGQIVYF
- TRBJ2-4 TRBV7-6 - TGTGCCAGCAGCTTGAGTGACTCAACAAAAGACATTCAGTACTTC CASSLSDSTKDIQYF
- TRBJ1-2 TRBV13 - TGTGCCAGCAGCTTAGGTCCGGGAGCGGATGGCTACACCTTC CASSLGPGADGYTF
TRBD1 TRBJ2-2 TRBV7-8 - TGTGCCAGCAGCTATTTGGACAGGGGGAACACCGGGGAGCTGTTTTTT CASSYLDRGNTGELFF
- TRBJ2-1 TRBV7-2 - TGTGCCAGCAGCGCCCTAAGGAGGGTTGGTGAGCAGTTCTTC CASSALRRVGEQFF